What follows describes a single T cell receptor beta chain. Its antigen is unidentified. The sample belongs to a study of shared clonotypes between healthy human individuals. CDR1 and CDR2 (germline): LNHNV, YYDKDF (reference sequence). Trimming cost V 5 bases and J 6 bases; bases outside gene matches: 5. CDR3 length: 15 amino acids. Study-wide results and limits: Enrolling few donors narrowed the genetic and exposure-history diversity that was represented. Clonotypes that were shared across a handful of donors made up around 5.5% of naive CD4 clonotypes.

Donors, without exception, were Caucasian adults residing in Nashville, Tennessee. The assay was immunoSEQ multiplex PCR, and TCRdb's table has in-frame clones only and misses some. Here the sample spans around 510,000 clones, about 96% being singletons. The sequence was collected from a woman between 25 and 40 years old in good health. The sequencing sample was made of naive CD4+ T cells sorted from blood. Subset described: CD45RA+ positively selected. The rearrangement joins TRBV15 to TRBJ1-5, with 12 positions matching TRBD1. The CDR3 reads CATSGRDRGLQPQHF. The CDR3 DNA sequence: TGTGCCACCAGCGGTCGGGACAGGGGGCTTCAGCCCCAGCATTTT.